This paragraph covers one T cell receptor (beta chain) sequence. The sample is drawn from a study of blood T cell repertoires in COVID-19. Per germline, CDR1 LNHNV and CDR2 YYDKDF (reference sequence). V dropped 0 bases and J dropped 5 bases, with 10 bases sitting between them. The CDR3 is made up of 14 amino acids. Some clones are missing from TCRdb's copy, which holds only in-frame ones; the method was immunoSEQ multiplex PCR. The data show 150,000 to 200,000 clones, with roughly 80% seen just once and approximately 15% held by the top ten. This sequence originates from a man aged 55 to 69 with active or convalescent COVID-19. Sequenced material: peripheral blood. The chain is built from TRBV15 and TRBJ1-1, with D possibly being TRBD1 (5 bases). The CDR3: CATSRESRVTEAFF. For the CDR3, the DNA is TGTGCCACCAGCAGAGAGAGCAGGGTAACTGAAGCTTTCTTT.